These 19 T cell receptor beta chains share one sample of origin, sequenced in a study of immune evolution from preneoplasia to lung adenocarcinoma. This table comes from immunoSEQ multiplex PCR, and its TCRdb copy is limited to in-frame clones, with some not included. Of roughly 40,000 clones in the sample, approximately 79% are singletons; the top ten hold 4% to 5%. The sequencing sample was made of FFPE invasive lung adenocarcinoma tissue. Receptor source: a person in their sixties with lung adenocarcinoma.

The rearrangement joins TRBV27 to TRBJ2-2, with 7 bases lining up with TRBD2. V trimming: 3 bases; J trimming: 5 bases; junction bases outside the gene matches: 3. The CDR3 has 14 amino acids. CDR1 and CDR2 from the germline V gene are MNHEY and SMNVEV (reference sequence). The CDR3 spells CASSFQLATGELFF. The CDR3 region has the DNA TGTGCCAGCAGTTTTCAACTAGCGACCGGGGAGCTGTTTTTT.

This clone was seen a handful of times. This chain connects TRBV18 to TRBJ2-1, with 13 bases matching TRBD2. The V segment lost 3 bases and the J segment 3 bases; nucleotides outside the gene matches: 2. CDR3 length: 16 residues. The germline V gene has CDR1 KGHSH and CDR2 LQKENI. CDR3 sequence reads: CASSPGTSGNYNEQFF. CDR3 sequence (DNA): TGTGCCAGCTCACCTGGGACTAGCGGGAACTACAATGAGCAGTTCTTC.

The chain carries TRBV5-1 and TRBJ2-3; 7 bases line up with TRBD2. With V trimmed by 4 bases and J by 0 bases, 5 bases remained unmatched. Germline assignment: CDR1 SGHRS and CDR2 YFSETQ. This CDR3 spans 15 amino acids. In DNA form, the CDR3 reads TGCGCCAGCAGCGGGACGGGACTAAGCACAGATACGCAGTATTTT. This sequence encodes CASSGTGLSTDTQYF.

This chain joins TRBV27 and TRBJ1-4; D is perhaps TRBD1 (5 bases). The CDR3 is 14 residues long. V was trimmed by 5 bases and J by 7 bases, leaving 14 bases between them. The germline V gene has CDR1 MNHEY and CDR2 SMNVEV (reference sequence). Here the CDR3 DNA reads TGTGCCAGCAGTACAAAGGGAGGGGTTGAAAAACTGTTTTTT. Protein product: CASSTKGGVEKLFF.

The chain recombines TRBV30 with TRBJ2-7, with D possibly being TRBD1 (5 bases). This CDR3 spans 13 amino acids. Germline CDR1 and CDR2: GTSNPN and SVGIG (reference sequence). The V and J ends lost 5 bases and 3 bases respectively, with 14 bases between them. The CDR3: CAWETSGHYEQYF. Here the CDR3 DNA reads TGTGCCTGGGAGACCTCAGGGCACTACGAGCAGTACTTC.

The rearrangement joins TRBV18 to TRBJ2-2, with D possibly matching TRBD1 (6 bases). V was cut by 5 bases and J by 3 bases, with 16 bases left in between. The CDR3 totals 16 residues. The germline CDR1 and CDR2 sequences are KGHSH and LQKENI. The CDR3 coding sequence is TGTGCCAGCTCATCCTACAGGGCGATTGACACCGGGGAGCTGTTTTTT. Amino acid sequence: CASSSYRAIDTGELFF. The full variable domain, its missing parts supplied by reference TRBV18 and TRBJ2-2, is NAGVMQNPRHLVRRRGQEARLRCSPMKGHSHVYWYRQLPEEGLKFMVYLQKENIIDESGMPKERFSAEFPKEGPSILRIQQVVRGDSAAYFCASSSYRAIDTGELFFGEGSRLTVL.

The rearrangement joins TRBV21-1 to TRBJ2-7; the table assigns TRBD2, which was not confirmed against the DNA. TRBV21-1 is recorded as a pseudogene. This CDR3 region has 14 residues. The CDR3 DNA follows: TGTGCCAGCCTGTTGGAGGCAGTCGGGCTCGAGCAGTACTTC. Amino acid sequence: CASLLEAVGLEQYF.

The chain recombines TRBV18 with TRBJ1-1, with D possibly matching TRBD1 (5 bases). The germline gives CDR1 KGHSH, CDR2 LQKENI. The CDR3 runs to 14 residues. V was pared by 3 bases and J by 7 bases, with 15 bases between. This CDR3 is CASSPSGAPIEAFF. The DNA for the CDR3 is TGTGCCAGCTCACCGTCCGGGGCGCCGATTGAAGCTTTCTTT.

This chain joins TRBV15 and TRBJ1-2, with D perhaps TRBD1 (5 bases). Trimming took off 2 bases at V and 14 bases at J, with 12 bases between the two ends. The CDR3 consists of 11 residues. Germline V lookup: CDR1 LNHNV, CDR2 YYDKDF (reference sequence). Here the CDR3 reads CATSRNTGLTF. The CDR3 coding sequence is TGTGCCACCAGCAGAAACACGGGACTTACCTTC.

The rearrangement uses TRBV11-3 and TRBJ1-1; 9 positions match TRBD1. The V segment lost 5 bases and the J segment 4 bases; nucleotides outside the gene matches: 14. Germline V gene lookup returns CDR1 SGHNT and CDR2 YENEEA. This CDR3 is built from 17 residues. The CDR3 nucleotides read TGTGCCAGCAGCCTCCATTTGGGACAGGGTATCCCCACTGAAGCTTTCTTT. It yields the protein CASSLHLGQGIPTEAFF.

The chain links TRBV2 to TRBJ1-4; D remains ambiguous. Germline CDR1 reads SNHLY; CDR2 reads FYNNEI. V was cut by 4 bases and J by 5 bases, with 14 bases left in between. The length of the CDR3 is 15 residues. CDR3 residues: CASSGEDLRNEKLFF. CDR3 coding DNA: TGTGCCAGCAGTGGTGAGGATCTAAGGAATGAAAAACTGTTTTTT.

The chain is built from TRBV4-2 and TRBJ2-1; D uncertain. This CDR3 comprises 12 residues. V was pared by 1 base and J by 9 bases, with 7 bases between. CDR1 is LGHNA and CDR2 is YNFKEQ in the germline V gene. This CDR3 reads CASSQGKGEQFF. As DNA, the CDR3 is TGTGCCAGCAGCCAAGGTAAAGGTGAGCAGTTCTTC.

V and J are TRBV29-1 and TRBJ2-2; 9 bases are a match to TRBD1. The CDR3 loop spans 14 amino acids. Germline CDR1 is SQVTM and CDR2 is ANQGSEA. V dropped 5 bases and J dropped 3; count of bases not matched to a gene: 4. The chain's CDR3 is CSVSRTGDTGELFF. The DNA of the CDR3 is TGCAGCGTTAGTAGGACAGGGGACACCGGGGAGCTGTTTTTT.

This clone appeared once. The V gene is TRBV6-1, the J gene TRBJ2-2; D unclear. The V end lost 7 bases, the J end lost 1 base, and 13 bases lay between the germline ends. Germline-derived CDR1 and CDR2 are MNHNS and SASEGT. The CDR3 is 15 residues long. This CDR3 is CASMLYKLNTGELFF. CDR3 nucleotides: TGTGCCAGCATGCTATACAAACTGAACACCGGGGAGCTGTTTTTT.

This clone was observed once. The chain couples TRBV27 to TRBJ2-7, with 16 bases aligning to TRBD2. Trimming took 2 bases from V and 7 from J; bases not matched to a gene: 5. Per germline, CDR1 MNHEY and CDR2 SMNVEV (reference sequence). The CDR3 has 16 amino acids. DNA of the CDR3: TGTGCCAGCAGTTTAGGGGAGGGACTAGCGGGGGGGGAGCAGTACTTC. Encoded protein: CASSLGEGLAGGEQYF.

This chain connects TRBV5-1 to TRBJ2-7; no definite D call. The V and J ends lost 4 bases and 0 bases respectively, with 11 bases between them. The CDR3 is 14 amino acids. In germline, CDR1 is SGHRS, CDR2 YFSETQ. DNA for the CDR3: TGCGCCAGCAGCCGTGGGATGATCTCCTACGAGCAGTACTTC. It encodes CASSRGMISYEQYF. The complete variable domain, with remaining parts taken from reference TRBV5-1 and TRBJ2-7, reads KAGVTQTPRYLIKTRGQQVTLSCSPISGHRSVSWYQQTPGQGLQFLFEYFSETQRNKGNFPGRFSGRQFSNSRSEMNVSTLELGDSALYLCASSRGMISYEQYFGPGTRLTVT.

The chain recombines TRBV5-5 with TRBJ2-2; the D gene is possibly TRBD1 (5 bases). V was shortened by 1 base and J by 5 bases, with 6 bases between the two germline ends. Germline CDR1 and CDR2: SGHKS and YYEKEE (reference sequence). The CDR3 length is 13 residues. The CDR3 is CASSLQGTGELFF. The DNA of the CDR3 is TGTGCCAGCAGCTTGCAGGGAACCGGGGAGCTGTTTTTT.

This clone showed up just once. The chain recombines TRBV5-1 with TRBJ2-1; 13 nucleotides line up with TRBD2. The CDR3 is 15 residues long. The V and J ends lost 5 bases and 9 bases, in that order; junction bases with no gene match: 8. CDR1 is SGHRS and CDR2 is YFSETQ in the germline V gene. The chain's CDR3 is CASRAGLAGLTEQFF. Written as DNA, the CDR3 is TGCGCCAGCAGGGCGGGACTAGCGGGATTGACTGAGCAGTTCTTC. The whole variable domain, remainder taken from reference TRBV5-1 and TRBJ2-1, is KAGVTQTPRYLIKTRGQQVTLSCSPISGHRSVSWYQQTPGQGLQFLFEYFSETQRNKGNFPGRFSGRQFSNSRSEMNVSTLELGDSALYLCASRAGLAGLTEQFFGPGTRLTVL.

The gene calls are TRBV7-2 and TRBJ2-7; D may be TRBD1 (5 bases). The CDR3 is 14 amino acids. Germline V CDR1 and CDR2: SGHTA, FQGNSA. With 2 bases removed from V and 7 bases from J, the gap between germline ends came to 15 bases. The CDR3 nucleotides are TGTGCCAGCAGCTTACAAGGCCAGGGTAGTGAGCAGTACTTC. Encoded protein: CASSLQGQGSEQYF.